These 9 T cell receptor beta chains share one sample of origin, sequenced in a study of graft-versus-host responses after intestinal transplantation. TCRdb keeps only in-frame clones here, not all; method: immunoSEQ multiplex PCR. The sample lists about 97,000 clones, around 90% occurring once. Sequencing used PBMCs, obtained 450 to 480 days after intestinal transplant. These receptors came from a human patient who received an intestinal transplant, so some T cells may come from the graft donor.

The V gene is TRBV7-9, the J gene TRBJ2-7; D unresolved. Trimming took 6 bases from V and 9 from J, leaving 15 bases between them. Germline CDR1 SEHNR, CDR2 FQNEAQ (reference sequence). This CDR3 contains 12 residues. The CDR3 here is CASSSYTLSQYF. CDR3 DNA sequence: TGTGCCAGCAGTTCCTACACCTTGTCGCAGTACTTC.

The J gene is TRBJ2-1, the V gene TRBV9; 7 nucleotides line up with TRBD1. This CDR3 spans 14 amino acids. The V segment lost 4 bases and the J segment 7 bases; nucleotides outside the gene matches: 8. Germline V CDR1 and CDR2: SGDLS, YYNGEE. The CDR3 here is CASSPRDRRNEQFF. The CDR3 DNA reads TGTGCCAGCAGCCCACGGGACAGACGAAATGAGCAGTTCTTC. Based on the CDR3 plus reference TRBV9 and TRBJ2-1, the full variable domain is DSGVTQTPKHLITATGQRVTLRCSPRSGDLSVYWYQQSLDQGLQFLIQYYNGEERAKGNILERFSAQQFPDLHSELNLSSLELGDSALYFCASSPRDRRNEQFFGPGTRLTVL.

In its sample, this clone was seen once. The V gene is TRBV10-2, the J gene TRBJ1-6; D ambiguous. The V and J ends lost 10 bases and 8 bases respectively, with 18 bases between them. The CDR3 spans 14 residues. The germline V gene encodes CDR1 WSHSY and CDR2 SAAADI. Here the CDR3 DNA reads TGCGCCACCCTCATCGGGCCGACTTATTCACCCCTCCACTTT. Translation gives CATLIGPTYSPLHF.

The chain links TRBV2 to TRBJ2-3; the D is unclear. CDR3 length: 11 amino acids. V was shortened by 7 bases and J by 4 bases, with 6 bases between the two germline ends. The germline V gene encodes CDR1 SNHLY and CDR2 FYNNEI. The DNA for the CDR3 is TGTGCCAGCAATTATGCAGATACGCAGTATTTT. This encodes CASNYADTQYF.

The chain uses TRBV6-1 and TRBJ1-2; D gene uncertain. Germline V gene lookup returns CDR1 MNHNS and CDR2 SASEGT. The CDR3 covers 15 residues. V shed 3 bases and J shed 4 bases, with 15 bases lying between them. CDR3 nucleotides: TGTGCCAGCAGTGAGGGCCGAGTATACTTCTATGGCTACACCTTC. The encoded protein is CASSEGRVYFYGYTF.

The rearrangement joins TRBV19 to TRBJ1-6; possibly TRBD1 for D (6 bases). The germline V and J ends were trimmed by 4 bases and 9 bases, with 16 bases remaining between them. Germline V gene sequence: CDR1 LNHDA, CDR2 SQIVND (reference sequence). The CDR3 runs 15 residues. The CDR3 DNA is TGTGCCAGTAGTACTAACAGGGAACTTCTTTCACCCCTCCACTTT. Its protein product is CASSTNRELLSPLHF.

The chain couples TRBV5-6 to TRBJ1-4; tentative D call: TRBD1 (6 bases). The CDR3 runs 15 residues. Trimming took 0 bases from V and 4 from J, leaving 10 bases between them. Per the germline V gene, CDR1 is SGHDT and CDR2 is YYEEEE. The DNA of the CDR3 is TGTGCCAGCAGCTTGGGGGGGGCGGGTAATGAAAAACTGTTTTTT. Amino acid sequence: CASSLGGAGNEKLFF.

This chain joins TRBV6-5 and TRBJ1-5; D is unresolved. The CDR3 contains 13 residues. Germline assignment: CDR1 MNHEY and CDR2 SVGAGI. Trimming took 4 bases from V and 1 from J, leaving 5 bases between them. The CDR3 DNA reads TGTGCCAGCAGTTGGCAGAGCAATCAGCCCCAGCATTTT. Protein product: CASSWQSNQPQHF.

The V gene is TRBV27, the J gene TRBJ1-1; a weak D match, TRBD1 (6 bases). The CDR3 is 12 residues long. Germline V CDR1 and CDR2: MNHEY, SMNVEV (reference sequence). V was trimmed by 6 bases and J by 5 bases, leaving 10 bases between them. The CDR3 sequence is CASSTGRTEAFF. The CDR3 DNA reads TGTGCCAGCAGCACAGGGAGGACTGAAGCTTTCTTT.